This T cell receptor (beta chain) is from a study of shared clonotypes between healthy human individuals. Study results and caveats: Having only a few donors restricted how much genetic and exposure-history diversity was captured.

This clone was seen only once. What it binds is unknown. Germline loops: CDR1 GTSNPN, CDR2 SVGIG (reference sequence). Trimming removed 4 bases from V and 2 bases from J, with 12 bases in between. The CDR3 consists of 14 residues. Only in-frame clones appear in the TCRdb table, and some are missing; sequencing was by immunoSEQ multiplex PCR. This table holds 550,000 to 600,000 clones, roughly 79% found once. This receptor was obtained from a woman aged 40 to 50 in good health. Some clones in this sample may be carry-over from other donors' samples. The material sequenced was PBMCs. This chain uses TRBV30 with TRBJ1-5, with D tentatively TRBD1 (6 bases). The CDR3 region has the DNA TGTGCCTGGAACAGGGATCTAGGCAATCAGCCCCAGCATTTT. Its translation is CAWNRDLGNQPQHF.